The rows below give T cell receptor beta chains drawn from one sample of a study of glioma-infiltrating T cells. One entry per CDR3 protein results from TCRdb running MiXCR on the multiplex PCR reads. The sample gives about 140,000 distinct CDR3 sequences, 39% of which show up once; 20% to 25% is in the top ten. The sequencing input was glioma tissue, nonneoplastic brain tissue, or PBMCs (not recorded which). Every receptor here comes from a human donor with low-grade glioma or glioblastoma, undergoing nonglioma brain surgery, or in good health (not recorded which). Each CDR3 is given with its conserved first and last residue. A D gene is named only where the DNA matches it firmly. Only some rows state a clone size, as once, few, many or a class for expanded clones.

size: .
V: TRBV6-5
D: TRBD1
J: TRBJ2-7
DNA: TGTGCCAGCAGTTACGGGGGACAGGGAGACTACGAGCAGTACTTC
CDR3: CASSYGGQGDYEQYF

size: .
V: TRBV6-1
D: TRBD1
J: TRBJ2-1
DNA: TGTTCCAGCAGTGGAACTGACAGGGGGTGGCAGTTCTTC
CDR3: CSSSGTDRGWQFF

size: .
V: TRBV7-2
D: .
J: TRBJ2-7
DNA: TGTGCCAGCAGCTTACCTAGCCTCTACGAGCAGTACTTC
CDR3: CASSLPSLYEQYF

size: .
V: TRBV27
D: TRBD2
J: TRBJ2-7
DNA: TGTGCCAGCAGTACCAGCGGGGCGAGCTCCTACGAGCGGTACTTC
CDR3: CASSTSGASSYERYF

size: .
V: TRBV11-2
D: .
J: TRBJ1-1
DNA: TGTGCCAGCAGCTTAAATTGGGGTGTAGCTTTCTTT
CDR3: CASSLNWGVAFF

size: many
V: TRBV6-6
D: .
J: TRBJ2-3
DNA: TGTGCCAGCAGTTACAGGGGGGTTAGTGCAGATACGCAGTATTTT
CDR3: CASSYRGVSADTQYF

size: .
V: TRBV7-2
D: .
J: TRBJ2-1
DNA: TGTGCCAGCAGCATCAACCCAACAGGAAGGGAGCAGTTCTTC
CDR3: CASSINPTGREQFF

size: .
V: TRBV6-1
D: .
J: TRBJ2-1
DNA: TGTGCCAGCAGTACTCGGGCTAGGATCAATGAGCAGTTCTTC
CDR3: CASSTRARINEQFF

size: .
V: TRBV7-9
D: .
J: TRBJ1-3
DNA: TGTGCCAGCAGCCCTATAGACGGAGGCTTTGTAAACACCATATATTTT
CDR3: CASSPIDGGFVNTIYF

size: .
V: TRBV6-2/TRBV6-3
D: .
J: TRBJ1-6
DNA: TGTGCCAGCAGCCACCGGACTGCGCTGACGGGATCGCGTGATAATCCACCCCTCCACTTT
CDR3: CASSHRTALTGSRDNPPLHF

size: .
V: TRBV7-3
D: .
J: TRBJ1-3
DNA: TGTGCCAGCAGCCCCAGCCAGCTCTGGAGTAGCACCATATATTTT
CDR3: CASSPSQLWSSTIYF

size: .
V: TRBV20-1
D: TRBD2
J: TRBJ2-3
DNA: TGCAGTGCTAGTATGACTAGCGGCACAGATACGCAGTATTTT
CDR3: CSASMTSGTDTQYF

size: .
V: TRBV29-1
D: .
J: TRBJ2-5
DNA: TGCAGCGTTGAGGAAACAGCGGACCTTCAAGAGATGGCCCAGTACTTC
CDR3: CSVEETADLQEMAQYF

size: .
V: TRBV15
D: TRBD1
J: TRBJ1-5
DNA: TGTGCCACCAGCAGAGATAGTGGGACAGGGGCCCAGCCCCAGCATTTT
CDR3: CATSRDSGTGAQPQHF

size: .
V: TRBV20-1
D: TRBD2
J: TRBJ2-1
DNA: TGCAGTGCTAGAGGGGGACTAGGTTACAATGAGCAGTTCTTC
CDR3: CSARGGLGYNEQFF

size: .
V: TRBV28
D: .
J: TRBJ2-7
DNA: TGTGCCAGCACCAAACCAGACCGTCCCTACGAGCAGTACTTC
CDR3: CASTKPDRPYEQYF

size: few
V: TRBV27
D: .
J: TRBJ2-1
DNA: TGTGCCAGCAGTAAGGACGGACAGATGAATGAGCAGTTCTTC
CDR3: CASSKDGQMNEQFF

size: .
V: TRBV20-1
D: TRBD1
J: TRBJ2-3
DNA: TGCAGTGCTAGAGATTTCAGGGGGCGTGGGTCAGATACGCAGTATTTT
CDR3: CSARDFRGRGSDTQYF

size: many
V: TRBV27
D: .
J: TRBJ1-5
DNA: TGTGCCAGCAGTTTATTGGCCGACAATCAGCCCCAGCATTTT
CDR3: CASSLLADNQPQHF

size: many
V: TRBV28
D: .
J: TRBJ2-5
DNA: TGTGCCAGCAGTTTCGGCGAGGAGACCCAGTACTTC
CDR3: CASSFGEETQYF

size: .
V: TRBV7-9
D: TRBD2
J: TRBJ2-3
DNA: TGTGCCAGCAGCTTACTAGCGGGGGCAGACACAGATACGCAGTATTTT
CDR3: CASSLLAGADTDTQYF

size: many
V: TRBV20-1
D: .
J: TRBJ2-7
DNA: TGCAGTGCTATCCCTGGCTCCTACGAGCAGTACTTC
CDR3: CSAIPGSYEQYF

size: .
V: TRBV10-3
D: .
J: TRBJ2-3
DNA: TGTGCCATCAGTGCCTATAGCGGTAGCACAGATACGCAGTATTTT
CDR3: CAISAYSGSTDTQYF

size: many
V: TRBV6-2/TRBV6-3
D: .
J: TRBJ2-3
DNA: TGTGCCAGCAGTTACTCGAGAGGGATCCCAGATACGCAGTATTTT
CDR3: CASSYSRGIPDTQYF

size: few
V: TRBV10-3
D: .
J: TRBJ2-1
DNA: TGTGCCATCAGGGGGCAGGACGGCAATGAGCAGTTCTTC
CDR3: CAIRGQDGNEQFF

size: .
V: TRBV12-3/TRBV12-4
D: TRBD1
J: TRBJ2-1
DNA: TGTGCCAGCAGTTCCGGACAGGGTTCAGAGGAGCAGTTCTTC
CDR3: CASSSGQGSEEQFF

size: .
V: TRBV7-4
D: TRBD1
J: TRBJ1-1
DNA: TGTGCCAGCAGCTCAGCGCAGGGGGCTCTCACTGAAGCTTTCTTT
CDR3: CASSSAQGALTEAFF

size: .
V: TRBV6-6
D: .
J: TRBJ2-7
DNA: TGTGCCAGCAGTTACTCAGAAGTCTACGAGCAGTACTTC
CDR3: CASSYSEVYEQYF

size: few
V: TRBV20-1
D: TRBD2
J: TRBJ2-1
DNA: TGCAGTGCTAGCAGCCTAGCGGGGCACAATGAGCAGTTCTTC
CDR3: CSASSLAGHNEQFF

size: many
V: TRBV15
D: .
J: TRBJ1-5
DNA: TGTGCCACCAGCAGGGACAAGGGCCGCAGGCCCCAGCATTTT
CDR3: CATSRDKGRRPQHF

size: few
V: TRBV7-2
D: TRBD2
J: TRBJ2-5
DNA: TGTGCCAGCAGCCTAACCGGGACTAGCGGACAGACCCAGTACTTC
CDR3: CASSLTGTSGQTQYF

size: .
V: TRBV20-1
D: .
J: TRBJ2-7
DNA: TGCAGTGCTAGTGCCCCAAGTCGGAACGAGCAGTACTTC
CDR3: CSASAPSRNEQYF

size: few
V: TRBV2
D: .
J: TRBJ1-6
DNA: TGTGCCAGCAGTATAAGATCACCCCTCCACTTT
CDR3: CASSIRSPLHF

size: .
V: TRBV5-4
D: .
J: TRBJ2-3
DNA: TGTGCCAGCAGGGCGGGACAGACTCTCACAGATACGCAGTATTTT
CDR3: CASRAGQTLTDTQYF

size: once
V: TRBV7-2
D: .
J: TRBJ2-5
DNA: TGTGCCAGCAGCTTAGGACTTCAAGGGGAAGAGACCCAGTACTTC
CDR3: CASSLGLQGEETQYF

size: .
V: TRBV20-1
D: TRBD2
J: TRBJ2-1
DNA: TGCAGTGCTAGAGATCCCGCGACTAGCTCCCATGAGCAGTTCTTC
CDR3: CSARDPATSSHEQFF

size: .
V: TRBV6-1
D: TRBD1
J: TRBJ1-1
DNA: TGTGCCAGCAGTCAACAGGGGGCGGACACTGAAGCTTTCTTT
CDR3: CASSQQGADTEAFF

size: .
V: TRBV6-1
D: .
J: TRBJ2-2
DNA: TGTGCCAGCAGTGAAGTCCGAGGGGCCGGGGAGCTGTTTTTT
CDR3: CASSEVRGAGELFF

size: few
V: TRBV4-2
D: .
J: TRBJ2-3
DNA: TGTGCCAGCAGCCAAGAATATCTGAGGGCAGATACGCAGTATTTT
CDR3: CASSQEYLRADTQYF

size: once
V: TRBV4-1
D: .
J: TRBJ1-1
DNA: TGCGCCAGCAGCCAAGACCAGGACCGTCAAGCTTTCTTT
CDR3: CASSQDQDRQAFF

size: .
V: TRBV20-1
D: TRBD2
J: TRBJ2-7
DNA: TGCAGTGCTGAGCCGCCGCTGGCGGGAGGCTACGAGCAGTACTTC
CDR3: CSAEPPLAGGYEQYF

size: .
V: TRBV4-2
D: .
J: TRBJ2-1
DNA: TGTGCCAGCAGCCTTAGCGCAACCCGGAACGCCTACAATGAGCAGTTCTTC
CDR3: CASSLSATRNAYNEQFF

size: .
V: TRBV12-3/TRBV12-4
D: .
J: TRBJ2-4
DNA: TGTGCCAGCAGTTTAAGGCTAGCCAAAAACATTCAGTACTTC
CDR3: CASSLRLAKNIQYF

size: .
V: TRBV6-2/TRBV6-3
D: TRBD2
J: TRBJ2-1
DNA: TGTGCCAGCAAGCGGGGAGGCCGTACAAATGAGCAGTTCTTC
CDR3: CASKRGGRTNEQFF

size: .
V: TRBV11-2
D: TRBD1
J: TRBJ1-4
DNA: TGTGCCAGCAGCTTCGGCAGGGGGATTGGAAAACTGTTTTTT
CDR3: CASSFGRGIGKLFF

size: .
V: TRBV2
D: .
J: TRBJ2-2
DNA: TGTGCCAGCACGAAGGGGGGGGGAGCGAACACCGGGGAGCTGTTTTTT
CDR3: CASTKGGGANTGELFF

size: few
V: TRBV6-6
D: TRBD1
J: TRBJ2-4
DNA: TGTGCCAGCAGTTACTCGTGGGGACAGGGGGCCAACATTCAGTACTTC
CDR3: CASSYSWGQGANIQYF

size: .
V: TRBV6-1
D: .
J: TRBJ2-5
DNA: TGTGCCAGCAGTCCCGGGCCCGCCGCGGGGACCCAGTACTTC
CDR3: CASSPGPAAGTQYF

size: .
V: TRBV27
D: TRBD2
J: TRBJ2-1
DNA: TGTGCCAGCAGTTGGGGGGGATCACCCACCAATGAGCAGTTCTTC
CDR3: CASSWGGSPTNEQFF

size: few
V: TRBV15
D: TRBD2
J: TRBJ2-5
DNA: TGTGCCACCAGCACCGGGACTAGCGGGGTGAGGGAGACCCAGTACTTC
CDR3: CATSTGTSGVRETQYF